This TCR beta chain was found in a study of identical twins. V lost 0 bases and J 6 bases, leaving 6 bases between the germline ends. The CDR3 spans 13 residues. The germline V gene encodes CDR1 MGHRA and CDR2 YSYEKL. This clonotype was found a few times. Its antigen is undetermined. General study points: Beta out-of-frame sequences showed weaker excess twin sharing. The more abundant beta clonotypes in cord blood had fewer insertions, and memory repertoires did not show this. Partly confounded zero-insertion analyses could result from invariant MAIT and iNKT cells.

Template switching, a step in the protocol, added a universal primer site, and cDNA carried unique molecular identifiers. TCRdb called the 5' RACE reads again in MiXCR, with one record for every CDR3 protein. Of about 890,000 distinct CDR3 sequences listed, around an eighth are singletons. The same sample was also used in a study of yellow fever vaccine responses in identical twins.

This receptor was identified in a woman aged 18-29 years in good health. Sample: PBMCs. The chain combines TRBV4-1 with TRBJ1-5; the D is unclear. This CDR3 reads CASSQDELQPQHF. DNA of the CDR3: TGCGCCAGCAGCCAAGACGAGCTTCAGCCCCAGCATTTT.